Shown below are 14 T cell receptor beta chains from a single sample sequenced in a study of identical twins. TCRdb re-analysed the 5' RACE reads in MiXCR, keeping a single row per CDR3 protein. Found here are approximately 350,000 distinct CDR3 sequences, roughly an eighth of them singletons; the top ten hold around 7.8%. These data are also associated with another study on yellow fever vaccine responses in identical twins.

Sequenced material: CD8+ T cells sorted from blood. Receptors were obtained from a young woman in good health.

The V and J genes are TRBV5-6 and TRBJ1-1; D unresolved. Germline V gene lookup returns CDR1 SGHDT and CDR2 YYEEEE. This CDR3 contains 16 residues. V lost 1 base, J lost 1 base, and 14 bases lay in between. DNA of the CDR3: TGTGCCAGCAGCTTGACCTCGATCCCCAGGAACACTGAAGCTTTCTTT. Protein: CASSLTSIPRNTEAFF.

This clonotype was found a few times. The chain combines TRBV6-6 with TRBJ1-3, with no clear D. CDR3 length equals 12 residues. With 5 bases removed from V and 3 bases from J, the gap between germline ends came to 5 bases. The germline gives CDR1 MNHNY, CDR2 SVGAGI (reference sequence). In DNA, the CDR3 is TGTGCCAGCAGTGTAGATGGAAACACCATATATTTT. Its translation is CASSVDGNTIYF.

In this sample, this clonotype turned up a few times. The CDR3 DNA reads as TGTGCCAGCAGTTATTCGGTTCGTGAGCAGTTCTTC. Translating gives CASSYSVREQFF. V is TRBV6-2 or TRBV6-3 and J is TRBJ2-1; D not resolved. V was clipped by 3 bases and J by 9 bases, with 9 bases between them. The CDR3 spans 12 residues. CDR1 is MNHEY, CDR2 SVGEGT, per germline.

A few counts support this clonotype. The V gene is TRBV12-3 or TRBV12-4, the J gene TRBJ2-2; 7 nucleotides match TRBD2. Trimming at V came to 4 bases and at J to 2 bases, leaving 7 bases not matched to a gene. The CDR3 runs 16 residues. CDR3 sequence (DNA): TGTGCCAGCAGTTCTTACAGCGGGATCAACACCGGGGAGCTGTTTTTT. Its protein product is CASSSYSGINTGELFF.

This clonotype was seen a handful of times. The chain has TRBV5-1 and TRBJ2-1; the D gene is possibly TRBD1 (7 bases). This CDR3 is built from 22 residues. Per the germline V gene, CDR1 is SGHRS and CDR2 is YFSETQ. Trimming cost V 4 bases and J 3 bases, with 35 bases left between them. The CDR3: CASSMEGAIPTLPVGDYNEQFF. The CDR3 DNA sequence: TGCGCCAGCAGCATGGAGGGGGCGATCCCGACCCTTCCCGTCGGAGACTACAATGAGCAGTTCTTC. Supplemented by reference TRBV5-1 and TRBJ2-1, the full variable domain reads KAGVTQTPRYLIKTRGQQVTLSCSPISGHRSVSWYQQTPGQGLQFLFEYFSETQRNKGNFPGRFSGRQFSNSRSEMNVSTLELGDSALYLCASSMEGAIPTLPVGDYNEQFFGPGTRLTVL.

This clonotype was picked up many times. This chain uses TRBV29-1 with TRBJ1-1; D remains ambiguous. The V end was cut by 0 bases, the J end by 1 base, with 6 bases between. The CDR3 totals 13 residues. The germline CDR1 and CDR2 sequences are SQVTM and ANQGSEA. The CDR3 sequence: CSVEDLANTEAFF. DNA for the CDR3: TGCAGCGTTGAAGATTTGGCGAACACTGAAGCTTTCTTT.

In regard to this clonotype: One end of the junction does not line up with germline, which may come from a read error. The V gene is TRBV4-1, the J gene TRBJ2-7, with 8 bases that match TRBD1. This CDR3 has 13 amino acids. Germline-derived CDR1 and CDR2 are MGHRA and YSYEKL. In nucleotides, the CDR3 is TGCGCCAGCAGCCAAGATTGGGGACAGGACCGGTCCTTC. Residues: CASSQDWGQDRSF.

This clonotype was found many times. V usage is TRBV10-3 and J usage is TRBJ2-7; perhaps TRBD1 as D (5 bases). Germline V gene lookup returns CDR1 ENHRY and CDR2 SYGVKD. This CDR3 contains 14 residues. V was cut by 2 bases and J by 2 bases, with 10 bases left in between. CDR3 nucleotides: TGTGCCATCAGTGAGATAGACAGAGCCTACGAGCAGTACTTC. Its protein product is CAISEIDRAYEQYF.

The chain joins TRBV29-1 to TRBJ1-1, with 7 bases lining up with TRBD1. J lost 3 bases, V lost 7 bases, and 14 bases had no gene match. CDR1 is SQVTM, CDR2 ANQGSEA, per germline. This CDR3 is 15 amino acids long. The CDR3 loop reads CSAELGTAWHTEAFF. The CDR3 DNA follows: TGCAGCGCCGAATTGGGGACAGCCTGGCACACTGAAGCTTTCTTT.

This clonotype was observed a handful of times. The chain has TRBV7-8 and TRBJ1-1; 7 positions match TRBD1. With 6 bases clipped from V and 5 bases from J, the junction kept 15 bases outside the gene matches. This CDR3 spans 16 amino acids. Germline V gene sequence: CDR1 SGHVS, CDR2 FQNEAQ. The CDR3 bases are TGTGCCAGCAGGCCGAGGTTTCAGGGGGGAAAAACTGAAGCTTTCTTT. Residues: CASRPRFQGGKTEAFF.

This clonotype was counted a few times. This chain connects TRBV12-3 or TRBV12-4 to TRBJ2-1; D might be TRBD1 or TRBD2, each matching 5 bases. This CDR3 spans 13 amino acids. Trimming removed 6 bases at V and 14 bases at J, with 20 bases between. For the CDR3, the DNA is TGTGCCAGCAGCCCCGTTACCCCGGGACCTGAGTTCTTC. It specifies CASSPVTPGPEFF.

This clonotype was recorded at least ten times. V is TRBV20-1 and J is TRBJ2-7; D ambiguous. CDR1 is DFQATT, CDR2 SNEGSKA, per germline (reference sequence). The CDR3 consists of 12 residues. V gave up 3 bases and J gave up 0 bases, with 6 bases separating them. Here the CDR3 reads CSARSVSYEQYF. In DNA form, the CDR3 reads TGCAGTGCTAGGTCTGTCTCCTACGAGCAGTACTTC.

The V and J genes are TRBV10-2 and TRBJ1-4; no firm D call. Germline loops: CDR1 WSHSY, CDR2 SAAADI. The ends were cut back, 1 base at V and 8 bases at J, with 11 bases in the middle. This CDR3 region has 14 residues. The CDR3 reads CASSEFGVREKLFF. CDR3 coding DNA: TGCGCCAGCAGTGAGTTTGGGGTTCGGGAAAAACTGTTTTTT.

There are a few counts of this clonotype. The DNA of the CDR3 is TGTGCCAGCAGTTCAGCGGGGGGGCCTGGCTACGAGCAGTACGTC. It encodes CASSSAGGPGYEQYV. The chain uses TRBV27 and TRBJ2-7; 10 bases match TRBD2. CDR1 is MNHEY, CDR2 SMNVEV, per germline (reference sequence). V dropped 4 bases and J dropped 3; count of bases not matched to a gene: 6. The CDR3 spans 15 residues.